The present entry profiles one TCR beta chain with its context. The antigen is unknown. The data were taken from a study of CD8 T cells in Susac syndrome. RNA totalling roughly 0.45 to 1 ug underwent reverse transcription with random hexamers. TCRdb reanalysed the immunoSEQ multiplex PCR reads using MiXCR and keeps one entry per CDR3 protein. The data contain roughly 190,000 distinct CDR3 sequences, approximately 93% of them singletons. J gave up 8 bases and V 5 bases, and 9 bases lay outside the gene matches. The length of the CDR3 is 14 residues. Germline V CDR1 and CDR2: SGHVS, FQNEAQ. Study-level results: The relatively small number of individuals in the TCR sequencing and HLA analysis was acknowledged by the study.

The TCR comes from a human donor in good health. Specimen: CD4+ T cells from PBMCs. This sequence joins TRBV7-8 and TRBJ2-1; 7 bases agree with TRBD1. CDR3 region: CASSPRDSLHEQFF. CDR3 sequence (DNA): TGTGCCAGCAGCCCCCGGGACAGTTTACATGAGCAGTTCTTC. The full variable domain, completed using reference TRBV7-8 and TRBJ2-1, is GAGVSQSPRYKVAKRGQDVALRCDPISGHVSLFWYQQALGQGPEFLTYFQNEAQLDKSGLPSDRFFAERPEGSVSTLKIQRTQQEDSAVYLCASSPRDSLHEQFFGPGTRLTVL.